Reported below is one T cell receptor (beta chain). Its target is not known. The data were taken from a study of shared clonotypes between healthy human individuals. The V gene lost 0 bases and the J gene lost 4 bases, with 8 bases spanning the gap. This CDR3 comprises 14 residues. CDR1 and CDR2 from the germline V gene are KGHSH and LQKENI. Investigators spread the genomic DNA of each subset evenly over several immunoSEQ plates. Profiling relied on immunoSEQ multiplex PCR, and the TCRdb table lists in-frame clones only, not all of them. The data contain about 2 million clones, approximately 94% of them seen just once; the ten biggest clones take up roughly 1%. Study-level points and caveats: The authors expected sequencing depth to affect clonotype sharing among donors. At large depth, rarefaction still showed sorted-subset sequencing to be incomplete.

Terminally differentiated effector memory CD45RA+ cells were excluded by CCR7 positive selection of CD45RO-negative cells. The chain couples TRBV18 to TRBJ2-3, with D possibly TRBD2 on 6 matching bases. The sequenced sample was naive CD8+ T cells sorted from blood. This clonotype was sampled from a man between 18 and 29 years old in good health. CDR3 nucleotides: TGTGCCAGCTCACCACCCGGGGACTCAGATACGCAGTATTTT. As protein: CASSPPGDSDTQYF.